This T cell receptor beta chain is from a study of cytomegalovirus exposure and HLA in healthy donors. The PCR had 60 Vbeta and 13 Jbeta primers. Here immunoSEQ multiplex PCR was the method, and the copy in TCRdb shows in-frame clones only, minus some. The sample yields some 30,000 clones, 40% to 50% seen once. This clonotype originated in a woman aged 45 to 65 in good health and CMV-seronegative. The sequenced sample consisted of PBMCs.

CDR3 loop: CASSYSGLAGNEQFF. CDR3 DNA sequence: TGTGCCAGCAGTTACTCGGGACTAGCGGGAAATGAGCAGTTCTTC. The gene calls are TRBV6-5 and TRBJ2-1; 13 positions agree with TRBD2. Trimming removed 0 bases from V and 7 bases from J; junction bases left unmatched: 0. CDR1 is MNHEY and CDR2 is SVGAGI in the germline V gene. CDR3 size: 15 residues.